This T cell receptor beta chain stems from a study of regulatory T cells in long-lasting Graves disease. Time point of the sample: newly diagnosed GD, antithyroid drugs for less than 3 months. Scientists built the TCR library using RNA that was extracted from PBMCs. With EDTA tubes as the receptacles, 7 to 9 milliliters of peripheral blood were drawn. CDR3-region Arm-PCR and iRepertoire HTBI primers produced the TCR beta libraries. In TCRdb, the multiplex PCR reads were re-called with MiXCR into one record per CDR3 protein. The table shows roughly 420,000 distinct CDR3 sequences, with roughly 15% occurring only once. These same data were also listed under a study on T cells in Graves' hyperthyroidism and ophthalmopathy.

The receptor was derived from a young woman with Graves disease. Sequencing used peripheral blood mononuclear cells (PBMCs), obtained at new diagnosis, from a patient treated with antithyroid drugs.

The CDR3 DNA sequence: TGTGCCAGCGCCTGGGCAGGGGGGGACTACGAGCAGTACTTC. Translated: CASAWAGGDYEQYF. The chain links TRBV18 to TRBJ2-7; perhaps D is TRBD1 or TRBD2 (7 bases each). Germline V lookup: CDR1 KGHSH, CDR2 LQKENI. CDR3 size: 14 residues. V lost 8 bases and J 3 bases, leaving 17 bases between the germline ends.